This T cell receptor (beta chain) stems from a study of cytomegalovirus exposure and HLA in healthy donors. The germline V gene encodes CDR1 SQVTM and CDR2 ANQGSEA. The CDR3 is made up of 12 amino acids. Losses at the gene ends were 5 bases for V and 7 bases for J; bases not matched to a gene: 7. Data came from immunoSEQ multiplex PCR; TCRdb stores just in-frame clones and leaves some out. The table lists 150,000 to 200,000 clones, about 86% of them singletons, with approximately 3% in the top ten. The chain has TRBV29-1 and TRBJ1-2; 7 bases agree with TRBD1. This TCR was recovered from a woman aged 18-30 years in good health and CMV-seropositive. Material for sequencing was PBMCs. The chain's CDR3 is CSVLLGGIGYTF. CDR3 DNA sequence: TGCAGCGTTCTTCTAGGGGGCATTGGCTACACCTTC.